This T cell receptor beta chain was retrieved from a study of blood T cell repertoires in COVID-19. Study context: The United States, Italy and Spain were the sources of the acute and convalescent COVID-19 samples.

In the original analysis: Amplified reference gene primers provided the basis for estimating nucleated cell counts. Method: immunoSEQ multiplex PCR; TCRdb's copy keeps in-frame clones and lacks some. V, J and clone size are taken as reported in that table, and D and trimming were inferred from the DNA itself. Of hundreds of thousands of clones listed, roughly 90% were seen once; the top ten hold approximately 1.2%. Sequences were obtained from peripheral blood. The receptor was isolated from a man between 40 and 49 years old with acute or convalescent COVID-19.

The CDR3 here is CASSFVPLSYNEQFF. For the CDR3, the DNA is TGTGCCAGCAGCTTCGTTCCACTCTCCTACAATGAGCAGTTCTTC. The rearrangement uses TRBV7-8 and TRBJ2-1; D uncertain. The CDR3 loop spans 15 amino acids. The germline gives CDR1 SGHVS, CDR2 FQNEAQ. Trimming took 3 bases from V and 0 from J, leaving 9 bases between them.